The rows below give T cell receptor beta chains drawn from one sample of a study of blood T cell repertoires in COVID-19. Assay: immunoSEQ multiplex PCR; the TCRdb copy retains only in-frame clones and omits some. This table has around 180,000 clones, under 80% appearing once. Input material: peripheral blood. The receptors originated from a woman aged 80 or older with acute or convalescent COVID-19. Both conserved end residues are part of each CDR3. The D gene is left open where the match is weak. A row's size may be missing; if present it is once, few, many or a size class.

size	length	V	J	D	DNA	CDR3
-	14	TRBV27	TRBJ2-5	-	TGTGCCAGCAGTTTACATGGGCTCAAAGGGACCCAGTACTTC	CASSLHGLKGTQYF
many	16	TRBV4-3	TRBJ1-1	-	TGCGCCAGCAGCCAAGGCTCCGCGGGGACGAACACTGAAGCTTTCTTT	CASSQGSAGTNTEAFF
few	14	TRBV19	TRBJ2-7	-	TGTGCCAGTAGTATCCGGGAGAGCTCCTACGAGCAGTACTTC	CASSIRESSYEQYF
-	14	TRBV11-3	TRBJ2-1	-	TGTGCCAGCAGCTTAGATGCGGCGTACAATGAGCAGTTCTTC	CASSLDAAYNEQFF
-	16	TRBV28	TRBJ2-1	TRBD2	TGTGCCAGCAGTTTATCGAGCGGGAGGGCCGGCGGTGAGCAGTTCTTC	CASSLSSGRAGGEQFF
-	16	TRBV7-9	TRBJ2-7	TRBD2	TGTGCCAGCAGCTATCCGACTAGCGGGACTACCTACGAGCAGTACTTC	CASSYPTSGTTYEQYF
-	12	TRBV30	TRBJ1-1	-	TGTGCCTGGGTAAATCCGGCAGGGAAAGCTTTCTTT	CAWVNPAGKAFF
-	17	TRBV28	TRBJ1-2	TRBD1	TGTGCCAGCAGTTTACCCCAGGGGGCGCTTGCTAACTATGGCTACACCTTC	CASSLPQGALANYGYTF
-	14	TRBV7-6	TRBJ2-3	TRBD1	TGTGCCAGCAGCTTAGGGACAGGGTCCTATACGCAGTATTTT	CASSLGTGSYTQYF
once	16	TRBV10-2	TRBJ2-1	TRBD1	TGCGCCAGTACTAACACTCCCGGGACAGATTACAATGAGCAGTTCTTC	CASTNTPGTDYNEQFF
-	15	TRBV6-5	TRBJ2-7	TRBD1	TGTGCCAGCAGTTACGGGAGGACAGGGGGACCCGAGCAGTACTTC	CASSYGRTGGPEQYF
-	16	TRBV27	TRBJ2-2	TRBD2	TGTGCCAGCAGTTTGTCCGGGACTAGCGGGTCCGGGGAGCTGTTTTTT	CASSLSGTSGSGELFF
-	12	TRBV12-3/TRBV12-4	TRBJ2-7	-	TGTGCCAGCAGTCCCCTTGGCGGCGAGCAGTACTTC	CASSPLGGEQYF
-	17	TRBV4-1	TRBJ1-3	-	TGCGCCAGCAGCCAAGGACCAACGGGGGTAGGTGGAAACACCATATATTTT	CASSQGPTGVGGNTIYF
-	15	TRBV9	TRBJ2-7	TRBD2	TGTGCCAGCAGCGCGGGGGGGACGGGAGGTTACGAGCAGTACTTC	CASSAGGTGGYEQYF
-	14	TRBV11-3	TRBJ1-6	TRBD1	TGTGCCAGCAGCCTGGGGACAGGGGGTTCACCCCTCCACTTT	CASSLGTGGSPLHF
-	16	TRBV9	TRBJ2-5	TRBD2	TGTGCCAGCAGCGTCGGACCGGGAGGCCGAGTAGAGACCCAGTACTTC	CASSVGPGGRVETQYF
once	15	TRBV5-5	TRBJ1-3	TRBD1	TGTGCCAGCAGGGCTGACAGGGACTCTGGAAACACCATATATTTT	CASRADRDSGNTIYF
-	15	TRBV18	TRBJ1-6	TRBD1	TGTGCCAGCTCACCAGGGGACAGCTATAATTCACCCCTCCACTTT	CASSPGDSYNSPLHF
-	17	TRBV2	TRBJ2-2	TRBD2	TGTGCCAGCACTACCCACCGGGGGGGGCAGAACACCGGGGAGCTGTTTTTT	CASTTHRGGQNTGELFF
-	17	TRBV5-4	TRBJ2-1	TRBD2	TGTGCCAGCAGCTTTGGACTAGCGGGATACTCCTACAATGAGCAGTTCTTC	CASSFGLAGYSYNEQFF
-	13	TRBV6-5	TRBJ1-4	-	TGTGCCAGTAGCGCGGCCACTAATGAAAAACTGTTTTTT	CASSAATNEKLFF
-	17	TRBV11-2	TRBJ1-6	-	TGTGCCAGCAGCCAAGGAGGGGGAGGGTCCTATAATTCACCCCTCCACTTT	CASSQGGGGSYNSPLHF
few	16	TRBV7-9	TRBJ2-1	TRBD1	TGTGCCAGCAGCCAAAAAGGACAGGCCTCCTACAATGAGCAGTTCTTC	CASSQKGQASYNEQFF
few	13	TRBV10-3	TRBJ1-2	-	TGTGCCTTCCGGAGGGAGGACAACTATGGCTACACCTTC	CAFRREDNYGYTF
-	15	TRBV28	TRBJ1-6	TRBD1	TGTGCCAGCAGTCCGCCGGACAGGGATAATTCACCCCTCCACTTT	CASSPPDRDNSPLHF
-	15	TRBV3-1/TRBV3-2	TRBJ2-1	TRBD2	TGTGCCAGCAGCCCGTCCGGACTAGCGGGAGGTGAGCAGTTCTTC	CASSPSGLAGGEQFF
few	16	TRBV27	TRBJ2-7	TRBD2	TGTGCCAGCAGTTTAAAGCCCACTAGCGGGACAGGTGAGCAGTACTTC	CASSLKPTSGTGEQYF
-	15	TRBV5-1	TRBJ2-5	TRBD2	TGCGCCAGCAGCCCCCAGGGAGGGTACCAAGAGACCCAGTACTTC	CASSPQGGYQETQYF
once	16	TRBV2	TRBJ1-2	-	TGTGCCAGCAGTTTACGTCAGGGGACGCTGGACTATGGCTACACCTTC	CASSLRQGTLDYGYTF
-	16	TRBV10-1	TRBJ2-5	TRBD1	TGCGCCAGCAGTGAGGAGCGGACAGGGGCCACGGGGACCCAGTACTTC	CASSEERTGATGTQYF
few	17	TRBV7-9	TRBJ1-4	TRBD1	TGTGCCAGCAGCTTAGGGGGACAGGGCGGGACTAATGAAAAACTGTTTTTT	CASSLGGQGGTNEKLFF
-	18	TRBV20-1	TRBJ2-1	TRBD2	TGCAGTGCTAGTGTCCGGGGACTAGCGGGAGCCCCCTACAATGAGCAGTTCTTC	CSASVRGLAGAPYNEQFF
-	15	TRBV9	TRBJ1-5	TRBD1	TGTGCCAGCAGCGTATCTGGACAGGGCGATCAGCCCCAGCATTTT	CASSVSGQGDQPQHF
few	14	TRBV6-2/TRBV6-3	TRBJ2-7	-	TGTGCCAGCAGCCCTCCGACTAGATCGTCCGAGCAGTACTTC	CASSPPTRSSEQYF
-	15	TRBV30	TRBJ1-3	-	TGTGCCTGGAATCCCAGTTTTTACTCTGGAAACACCATATATTTT	CAWNPSFYSGNTIYF
few	16	TRBV10-1	TRBJ2-7	-	TGCGCCAGCAGTGATGGAATCAGGACAGTTATTTCCGAGCAGTACTTC	CASSDGIRTVISEQYF
-	13	TRBV7-2	TRBJ2-7	TRBD1	TGTGCCAGCAGCTTCGACAGGGCCAACGAGCAGTACTTC	CASSFDRANEQYF
-	13	TRBV6-6	TRBJ2-1	TRBD1	TGTGCCAGCAGTCCCGACAGGGTTAATGAGCAGTTCTTC	CASSPDRVNEQFF
-	15	TRBV12-5	TRBJ2-3	-	TGTGCTAGTGGTTTGAGCACTAGCCTGCCAGATACGCAGTATTTT	CASGLSTSLPDTQYF
-	13	TRBV4-2	TRBJ1-4	-	TGTGCCAGCAGCCAAGAGCAGGGCGGAAAACTGTTTTTT	CASSQEQGGKLFF